This T cell receptor beta chain derives from a study of T cell responses to AZD1222 COVID-19 vaccine (dated by TCRdb to the early 2020s). Regarding the study in general: AZD1222 recipients with second doses at about 4 weeks or about 12 weeks were pooled, because spike-specific TCR depth and breadth did not differ between schedules. Trial participants were enrolled by age into 18-55, 56-69 and 70-plus year subgroups, with 148, 28 and 57 TCR-sequenced participants respectively. A total of over 230 trial participants underwent TCR sequencing, of whom 207 had received two doses of AZD1222 and some 25 had received two doses of the MenACWY control vaccine. What the work shows at the level of the full study, not this receptor alone: Participants were mostly white British, with more females than males. The authors suggested clonal diversity may have been underestimated. The 56-69-year group was small, and its depth increase did not reach significance, likely because of low power. Spike-specific TCR breadth and depth rose significantly after two AZD1222 doses compared with day 0 and with MenACWY recipients. Only five to seven AZD1222 recipients were SARS-CoV-2 seropositive at baseline, limiting conclusions about previously exposed vaccinees. Because no samples from the day 14 peak response were available, repertoires could be characterized only after the peak T cell response. Epitopes outside the regions mutated in the B.1.351 and B.1.1.7 variants were reportedly recognized by nearly half of the unique spike-specific TCRs. The whole spike protein was spanned by vaccine-associated CD4 TCRs, and dominant responses were seen in regions 160-218 and 743-854.

The CDR3 regions of human TCRbeta chains were analyzed by immunosequencing. Turning to the authors' computational methods: TCRs in the repertoires were compared against a reference library of SARS-CoV-2-specific TCRs that had been generated with the MIRA antigen-specificity platform. Breadth was defined as the fraction of unique TCRs that were SARS-CoV-2-associated, and depth was defined as the fraction of total T cells that were SARS-CoV-2-associated. Using the MIRA data, every spike-specific TCR was mapped to the spike region that the TCR reacted to and assigned to either a CD4 or a CD8 class. Log10-transformed breadth and depth values were compared by one-way ANOVA with Sidak's multiple comparisons tests. TCRdb took over this immuneACCESS table, retaining in-frame rearrangements with V and J assigned. Such tables are incomplete; in checked studies, under half of the missing clones stem from an unresolved V gene, and the remainder is unexplained. For V, J and clone size, that table is used; D and trimming come from the DNA. For this sample the table gives fewer than 150,000 clones, of which approximately 88% were detected only once. 4.1% of the sample goes to the ten largest clones.

As to this clone: The target of this receptor is not known. Per-base qualities were not stored, and no clone one base away is much larger.

Interpreted using the paper, the time point label stands for: baseline before first vaccination. Vaccinee samples were obtained from the UK trials COV001 and COV002, which included a single-blind randomized controlled phase 2/3 trial of AZD1222 (ChAdOx1 nCoV-19) in healthy adults. For TCRbeta chain sequencing, PBMC samples were collected from trial participants at day 0 and at day 28 after the second dose. The trim is 3 bases for V and 0 bases for J, with a gap of 12 bases between the germline ends. CDR1 is given as MNHEY and CDR2 as SMNVEV, both from the germline V gene (reference sequence). The CDR3 starts with the cysteine, ends with the phenylalanine, and has 16 residues. Only CDR3 DNA is held: 48 bases, read in frame from base 1.

This chain joins TRBV27 to TRBJ2-4; confidence is insufficient to name the D gene. This TCR derives from an adult in good health. The sample was peripheral blood, taken on day 0 of AZD1222 vaccination. The DNA is TGTGCCAGCAGTTTGGATGGGTGGGTAGCCAAAAACATTCAGTACTTC. Its product reads: CASSLDGWVAKNIQYF.